The TCR beta chain under discussion was sequenced for a study of blood T cell repertoires in COVID-19. This table comes from immunoSEQ multiplex PCR, and its TCRdb copy is limited to in-frame clones, with some not included. The sample has 340,000 or so clones; over 75% are singletons. Sequencing was done on a sample of peripheral blood. This sequence was found in a middle-aged man with active or convalescent COVID-19.

The CDR3 DNA follows: TGTGCCAGCAGTCGGGACTCTTTTAGCTCCTACGAGCAGTACTTC. This translates into CASSRDSFSSYEQYF. V is TRBV6-5 and J is TRBJ2-7; maybe TRBD2 (6 bases). Per the germline V gene, CDR1 is MNHEY and CDR2 is SVGAGI. V was clipped by 5 bases and J by 0 bases, with 14 bases between them. CDR3 length: 15 amino acids.